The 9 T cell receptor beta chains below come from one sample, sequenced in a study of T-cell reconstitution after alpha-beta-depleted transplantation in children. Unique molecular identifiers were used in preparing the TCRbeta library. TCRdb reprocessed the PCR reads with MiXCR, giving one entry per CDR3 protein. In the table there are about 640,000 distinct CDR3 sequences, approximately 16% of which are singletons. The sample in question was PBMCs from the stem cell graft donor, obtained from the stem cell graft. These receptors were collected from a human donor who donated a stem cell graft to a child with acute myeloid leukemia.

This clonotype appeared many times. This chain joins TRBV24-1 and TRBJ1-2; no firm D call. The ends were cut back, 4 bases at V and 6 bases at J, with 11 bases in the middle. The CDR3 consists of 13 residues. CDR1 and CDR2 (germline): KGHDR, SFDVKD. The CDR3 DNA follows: TGTGCCACCAGTGACGTAAAGGGCCATGGCTACACCTTC. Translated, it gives CATSDVKGHGYTF.

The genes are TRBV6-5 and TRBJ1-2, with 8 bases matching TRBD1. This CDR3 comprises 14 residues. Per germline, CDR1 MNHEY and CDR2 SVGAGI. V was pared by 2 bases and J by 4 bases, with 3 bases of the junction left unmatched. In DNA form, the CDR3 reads TGTGCCAGCAGTTACCCTGACAGGGGCTATGGCTACACCTTC. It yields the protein CASSYPDRGYGYTF.

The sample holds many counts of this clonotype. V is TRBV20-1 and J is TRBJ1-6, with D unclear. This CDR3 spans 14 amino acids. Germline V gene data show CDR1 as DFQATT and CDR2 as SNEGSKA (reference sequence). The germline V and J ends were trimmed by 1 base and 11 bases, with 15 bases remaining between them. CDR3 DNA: TGCAGTGCTAGAGGAAACAGTCCCAAGCCACCCCTCCACTTT. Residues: CSARGNSPKPPLHF.

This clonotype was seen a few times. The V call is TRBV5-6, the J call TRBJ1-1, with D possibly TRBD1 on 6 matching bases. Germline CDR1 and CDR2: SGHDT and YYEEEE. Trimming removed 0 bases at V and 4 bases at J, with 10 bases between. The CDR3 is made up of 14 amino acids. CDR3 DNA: TGTGCCAGCAGCTTGGAGGGGGAGTTCACTGAAGCTTTCTTT. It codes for CASSLEGEFTEAFF.

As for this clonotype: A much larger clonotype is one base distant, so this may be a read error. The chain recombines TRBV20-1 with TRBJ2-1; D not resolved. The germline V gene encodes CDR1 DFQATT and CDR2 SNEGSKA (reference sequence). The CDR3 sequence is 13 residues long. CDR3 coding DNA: TGCAGTGCCGGGTGGACCGCCTACAATCAGCAGTTCTTC. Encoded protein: CSAGWTAYNQQFF.

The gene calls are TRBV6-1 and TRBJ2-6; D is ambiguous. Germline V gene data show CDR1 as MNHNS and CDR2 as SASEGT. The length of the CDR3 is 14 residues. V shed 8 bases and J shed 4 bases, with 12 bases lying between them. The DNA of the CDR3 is TGTGCCAGCCGTCCTTTACAGGGGGCCAACGTCCTGACTTTC. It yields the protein CASRPLQGANVLTF.

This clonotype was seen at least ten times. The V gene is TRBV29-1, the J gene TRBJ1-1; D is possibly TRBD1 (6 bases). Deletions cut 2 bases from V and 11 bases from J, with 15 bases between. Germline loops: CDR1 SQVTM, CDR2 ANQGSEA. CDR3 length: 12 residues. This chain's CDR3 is CSVERGGLWAFF. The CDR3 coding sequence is TGCAGCGTTGAAAGGGGGGGGCTTTGGGCTTTCTTT. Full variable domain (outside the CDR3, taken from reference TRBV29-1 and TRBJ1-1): SAVISQKPSRDICQRGTSLTIQCQVDSQVTMMFWYRQQPGQSLTLIATANQGSEATYESGFVIDKFPISRPNLTFSTLTVSNMSPEDSSIYLCSVERGGLWAFFGQGTRLTVV.

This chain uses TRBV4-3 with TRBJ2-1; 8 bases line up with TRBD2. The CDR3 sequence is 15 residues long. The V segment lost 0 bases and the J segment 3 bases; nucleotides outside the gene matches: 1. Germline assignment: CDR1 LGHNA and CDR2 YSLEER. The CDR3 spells CASSQDRGGYNEQFF. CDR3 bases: TGCGCCAGCAGCCAAGATCGGGGGGGCTACAATGAGCAGTTCTTC.

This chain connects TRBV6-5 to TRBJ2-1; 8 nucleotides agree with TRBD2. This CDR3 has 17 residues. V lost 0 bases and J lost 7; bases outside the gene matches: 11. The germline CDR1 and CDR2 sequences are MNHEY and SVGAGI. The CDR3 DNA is TGTGCCAGCAGTTACTCCCCAGGGAGCGGGGGAAGGAATGAGCAGTTCTTC. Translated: CASSYSPGSGGRNEQFF.